A single sample is the source of the 8 T cell receptor beta chains below, sequenced in a study of cytomegalovirus exposure and HLA in healthy donors. PCR primers comprised 60 Vbeta and 13 Jbeta primers. Method: immunoSEQ multiplex PCR; TCRdb's copy keeps in-frame clones and lacks some. This sample carries roughly 180,000 clones, around three quarters of them seen once, and the ten largest clones take under 3%. Sequenced: PBMCs. These receptors all stem from a woman aged 25 to 39 in good health and CMV-seropositive.

This clone was seen once. The chain uses TRBV28 and TRBJ2-1; weak D call: TRBD2 (5 bases). Per germline, CDR1 MDHEN and CDR2 SYDVKM. Trimming left V 7 bases short and J 6 bases short, with 13 bases between. The CDR3 is 13 amino acids. CDR3 DNA sequence: TGTGCCAGCATCCCCGGCGAGGGCAATGAGCAGTTCTTC. Its protein product is CASIPGEGNEQFF.

The J gene is TRBJ2-3, the V gene TRBV6-5; D is perhaps TRBD1 (6 bases). V was cut by 3 bases and J by 2 bases, with 9 bases left in between. In germline, CDR1 is MNHEY, CDR2 SVGAGI. This CDR3 has 14 residues. The CDR3 DNA reads as TGTGCCAGCAGTTATGACAGGCCCACAGATACGCAGTATTTT. This codes for CASSYDRPTDTQYF.

The CDR3 loop is CATSRERLLAGEDTQYF. For the CDR3, the DNA is TGTGCCACCAGCAGAGAAAGGCTACTAGCGGGGGAGGATACGCAGTATTTT. The V call is TRBV15, the J call TRBJ2-3; 11 positions agree with TRBD2. The CDR3 runs 17 residues. V gave up 0 bases and J gave up 6 bases; unmatched junction bases: 8. Germline values: CDR1 LNHNV, CDR2 YYDKDF (reference sequence).

In DNA, the CDR3 is TGTGCCAGCAGCTGGGACAGAGGGAGCGGAAACACCATATATTTT. Its protein is CASSWDRGSGNTIYF. This chain links TRBV7-2 with TRBJ1-3, with 7 bases that match TRBD1. With 4 bases clipped from V and 4 bases from J, the junction kept 7 bases outside the gene matches. From germline, CDR1 is SGHTA and CDR2 FQGNSA. The CDR3 spans 15 residues. The full variable domain, in which reference TRBV7-2 and TRBJ1-3 provide the parts outside the CDR3, is GAGVSQSPSNKVTEKGKDVELRCDPISGHTALYWYRQSLGQGLEFLIYFQGNSAPDKSGLPSDRFSAERTGGSVSTLTIQRTQQEDSAVYLCASSWDRGSGNTIYFGEGSWLTVV.

V usage is TRBV4-2 and J usage is TRBJ2-5; D is possibly TRBD2 (6 bases). The V gene lost 3 bases and the J gene lost 4 bases, with 15 bases spanning the gap. This CDR3 is built from 15 residues. Germline loops: CDR1 LGHNA, CDR2 YNFKEQ. This CDR3 is CASSHETSLGETQYF. The CDR3 DNA is TGTGCCAGCAGCCACGAGACTAGTCTGGGAGAGACCCAGTACTTC.

This clone was observed a handful of times. The chain joins TRBV27 to TRBJ2-3; 8 nucleotides align to TRBD2. J was trimmed by 4 bases and V by 7 bases; bases with no gene match: 7. Germline V lookup: CDR1 MNHEY, CDR2 SMNVEV (reference sequence). The CDR3 is 14 residues long. The CDR3 DNA reads TGTGCCAGCAACGGACTAGCTAAGCCAGATACGCAGTATTTT. It codes for CASNGLAKPDTQYF.

The rearrangement links TRBV7-2 to TRBJ1-6, with a tentative D call TRBD1 (5 bases). This CDR3 comprises 14 residues. With 2 bases removed from V and 8 bases from J, the gap between germline ends came to 10 bases. CDR1 and CDR2 from the germline V gene are SGHTA and FQGNSA. CDR3 sequence (DNA): TGTGCCAGCAGCTTATGGACACCCGATTCACCCCTCCACTTT. Translating gives CASSLWTPDSPLHF. The full variable domain, its missing parts supplied by reference TRBV7-2 and TRBJ1-6, is GAGVSQSPSNKVTEKGKDVELRCDPISGHTALYWYRQSLGQGLEFLIYFQGNSAPDKSGLPSDRFSAERTGGSVSTLTIQRTQQEDSAVYLCASSLWTPDSPLHFGNGTRLTVT.

The chain is built from TRBV4-3 and TRBJ2-7; no definite D call. The CDR3 loop spans 15 amino acids. V was cut by 0 bases and J by 0 bases, with 9 bases left in between. The V gene's germline CDR1 is LGHNA and CDR2 YSLEER. This chain's CDR3 is CASSQEAGSSYEQYF. CDR3 nucleotide sequence: TGCGCCAGCAGCCAAGAGGCAGGAAGCTCCTACGAGCAGTACTTC.